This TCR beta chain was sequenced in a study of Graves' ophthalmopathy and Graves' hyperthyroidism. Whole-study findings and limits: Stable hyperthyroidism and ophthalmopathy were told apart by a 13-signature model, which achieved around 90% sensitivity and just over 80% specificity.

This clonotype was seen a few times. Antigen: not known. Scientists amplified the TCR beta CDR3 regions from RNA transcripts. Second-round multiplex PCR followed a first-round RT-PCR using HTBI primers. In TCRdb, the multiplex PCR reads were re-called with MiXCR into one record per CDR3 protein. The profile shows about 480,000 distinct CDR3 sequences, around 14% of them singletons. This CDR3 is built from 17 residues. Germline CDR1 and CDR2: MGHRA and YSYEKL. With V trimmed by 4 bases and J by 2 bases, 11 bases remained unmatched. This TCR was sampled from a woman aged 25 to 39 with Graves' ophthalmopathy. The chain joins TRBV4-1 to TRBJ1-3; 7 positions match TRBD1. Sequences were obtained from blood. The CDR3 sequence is CASSPRTGTGTGNTIYF. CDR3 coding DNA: TGCGCCAGCAGCCCCCGGACAGGTACAGGGACTGGAAACACCATATATTTT.